These 32 T cell receptor beta chains share one sample of origin, sequenced in a study of long-term antiretroviral therapy in people with HIV. Assay version v3.0 of immunoSEQ was used, and it was run at survey level. Profiling relied on immunoSEQ multiplex PCR, and the TCRdb table lists in-frame clones only, not all of them. Here the sample spans some 20,000 clones, more than 70% being singletons. This specimen was unsorted PBMCs, taken 0.5 years before starting antiretroviral therapy. Every receptor here comes from a man younger than 30 with HIV.

The chain couples TRBV25-1 to TRBJ2-5; 11 bases map to TRBD1. After removal of 2 bases from V and 4 bases from J, the junction contained 3 bases not matched to a gene. This CDR3 comprises 15 residues. Germline assignment: CDR1 MGHDK and CDR2 SYGVNS. CDR3 residues: CASSETGTGGETQYF. The DNA of the CDR3 is TGTGCCAGCAGTGAAACCGGGACAGGGGGAGAGACCCAGTACTTC.

This CDR3 reads CASSPPGRAREQYF. As DNA, the CDR3 is TGTGCCAGCAGCCCACCCGGGCGAGCACGCGAGCAGTACTTC. V gene TRBV28 combines with J gene TRBJ2-7; D remains unclear. CDR1 MDHEN and CDR2 SYDVKM come from the germline V gene. The CDR3 spans 14 residues. V lost 6 bases and J lost 6, with 18 bases in between. Variable domain in full (rest from reference TRBV28 and TRBJ2-7): DVKVTQSSRYLVKRTGEKVFLECVQDMDHENMFWYRQDPGLGLRLIYFSYDVKMKEKGDIPEGYSVSREKKERFSLILESASTNQTSMYLCASSPPGRAREQYFGPGTRLTVT.

The rearrangement joins TRBV5-1 to TRBJ2-3, with 8 bases aligning to TRBD2. After removal of 3 bases from V and 2 bases from J, the junction contained 5 bases not matched to a gene. In germline, CDR1 is SGHRS, CDR2 YFSETQ. This CDR3 region has 15 residues. The CDR3 is CASSSRGGATDTQYF. CDR3 coding DNA: TGCGCCAGCAGCTCCCGGGGGGGGGCCACAGATACGCAGTATTTT.

As DNA, the CDR3 is TGTGCCAGCAGCCCTAGTACTGAAGCTTTCTTT. Encoded protein: CASSPSTEAFF. This chain uses TRBV6-6 with TRBJ1-1; no definite D call. The CDR3 length is 11 residues. CDR1 MNHNY and CDR2 SVGAGI come from the germline V gene (reference sequence). V shed 6 bases and J shed 5 bases, with 7 bases lying between them.

This clone was detected a few times. The V gene is TRBV27, the J gene TRBJ2-2; tentatively, D is TRBD2 (5 bases). The CDR3 is made up of 13 amino acids. The germline V gene has CDR1 MNHEY and CDR2 SMNVEV (reference sequence). Trimming removed 3 bases at V and 5 bases at J, with 7 bases between. CDR3 sequence: CASSFRETGELFF. CDR3 DNA: TGTGCCAGCAGTTTTCGGGAAACCGGGGAGCTGTTTTTT.

This chain connects TRBV6-5 to TRBJ1-2, with D maybe TRBD1 (5 bases). The germline V and J ends were trimmed by 6 bases and 6 bases, with 17 bases remaining between them. The CDR3 has 14 amino acids. Per the germline V gene, CDR1 is MNHEY and CDR2 is SVGAGI. Here the CDR3 reads CASRNGGEIDGYTF. The CDR3, as DNA: TGTGCCAGCAGAAACGGGGGGGAAATCGATGGCTACACCTTC.

The rearrangement links TRBV7-6 to TRBJ2-2; 8 bases are shared with TRBD1. Germline CDR1 SGHVS, CDR2 FNYEAQ. The trim removed 5 bases at V and 7 bases at J, leaving 9 bases unmatched. The CDR3 contains 15 residues. The CDR3 coding sequence is TGTGCCAGCAGCCCCTCAGGGGGCCAGGGCGGGGAGCTGTTTTTT. Translation gives CASSPSGGQGGELFF.

This chain connects TRBV7-6 to TRBJ2-7, with TRBD1 identical over 7 bases. CDR1 SGHVS and CDR2 FNYEAQ come from the germline V gene. CDR3 length equals 15 residues. The V segment lost 5 bases and the J segment 5 bases; nucleotides outside the gene matches: 12. CDR3 sequence (DNA): TGTGCCAGCAGCGCAAGACAGGGAAGCAAAAACGAGCAGTACTTC. It translates to CASSARQGSKNEQYF.

V usage is TRBV10-3 and J usage is TRBJ1-4; the match to TRBD1 covers 7 bases. The ends lost 2 bases at V and 0 bases at J; junction bases unmatched: 9. This CDR3 has 18 residues. CDR1 and CDR2 from the germline V gene are ENHRY and SYGVKD. The DNA for the CDR3 is TGTGCCATCAGTGAGCCCCGCCGGACAGGAGCAACTAATGAAAAACTGTTTTTT. Its protein product is CAISEPRRTGATNEKLFF.

This clone was recorded a few times. The chain uses TRBV7-8 and TRBJ1-5; 8 bases align to TRBD1. V trimming: 0 bases; J trimming: 6 bases; junction bases outside the gene matches: 4. The germline gives CDR1 SGHVS, CDR2 FQNEAQ. The CDR3 runs to 15 residues. In DNA, the CDR3 is TGTGCCAGCAGCTTAGCAACGACAGGGGTTCAGCCCCAGCATTTT. Residues: CASSLATTGVQPQHF.

This chain joins TRBV4-3 and TRBJ2-7, with TRBD2 matching over 12 bases. Germline-derived CDR1 and CDR2 are LGHNA and YSLEER. With V trimmed by 0 bases and J by 0 bases, 3 bases remained unmatched. The CDR3 sequence is 17 residues long. The CDR3 DNA is TGCGCCAGCAGCCAAGATAAGACTAGCGGGAGCTCCTACGAGCAGTACTTC. Translating it yields CASSQDKTSGSSYEQYF.

The chain is built from TRBV27 and TRBJ2-7; the match to TRBD2 covers 11 bases. The germline V gene encodes CDR1 MNHEY and CDR2 SMNVEV (reference sequence). V was pared by 3 bases and J by 3 bases, with 7 bases of the junction left unmatched. The CDR3 spans 16 residues. The DNA of the CDR3 is TGTGCCAGCAGTTTTTCAAAGGGACTAGCGGTCTACGAGCAGTACTTC. Its protein is CASSFSKGLAVYEQYF.

The DNA for the CDR3 is TGTGCCAGCAGCCCCTTAGGGCAGGGGAACACTGAAGCTTTCTTT. Amino acid sequence: CASSPLGQGNTEAFF. The chain recombines TRBV5-4 with TRBJ1-1; D is perhaps TRBD1 (5 bases). The germline CDR1 and CDR2 sequences are SGHNT and YYREEE (reference sequence). V dropped 4 bases and J dropped 1 base, with 14 bases sitting between them. This CDR3 comprises 15 residues.

The CDR3 is CASSPGQGAFYEQYF. In nucleotides, the CDR3 is TGTGCCAGCAGTCCGGGACAGGGGGCCTTCTACGAGCAGTACTTC. The chain combines TRBV5-4 with TRBJ2-7; 12 nucleotides match TRBD1. CDR1 SGHNT and CDR2 YYREEE come from the germline V gene (reference sequence). The junction had 6 bases not matched to a gene; V was cut back by 5 bases and J by 3 bases. This CDR3 is built from 15 residues. Using reference TRBV5-4 and TRBJ2-7 for the parts outside the CDR3, the full variable domain is ETGVTQSPTHLIKTRGQQVTLRCSSQSGHNTVSWYQQALGQGPQFIFQYYREEENGRGNFPPRFSGLQFPNYSSELNVNALELDDSALYLCASSPGQGAFYEQYFGPGTRLTVT.

The chain combines TRBV4-3 with TRBJ2-7; TRBD2 is a possible D gene (6 bases). Germline lookup yields CDR1 LGHNA and CDR2 YSLEER. The CDR3 is 16 amino acids. The V end was cut by 0 bases, the J end by 0 bases, with 12 bases between. The CDR3 spells CASSQDRGSSSYEQYF. Here the CDR3 DNA reads TGCGCCAGCAGCCAAGATCGGGGGTCGTCCTCCTACGAGCAGTACTTC.

The genes are TRBV5-1 and TRBJ2-3; TRBD2 agrees at 7 bases. Germline V gene sequence: CDR1 SGHRS, CDR2 YFSETQ. Germline trimming cut 0 bases from V and 2 bases from J; bases unmatched to any gene: 3. The CDR3 loop spans 15 amino acids. Here the CDR3 DNA reads TGCGCCAGCAGCTTGGGGGAGGGGTCCACAGATACGCAGTATTTT. This codes for CASSLGEGSTDTQYF.

The rearrangement links TRBV7-2 to TRBJ2-7; D unclear. The CDR3 is 12 residues long. Trimming removed 5 bases from V and 0 bases from J, with 5 bases in between. Germline V lookup: CDR1 SGHTA, CDR2 FQGNSA. The CDR3 loop is CASSANSYEQYF. CDR3 DNA sequence: TGTGCCAGCAGCGCGAACTCCTACGAGCAGTACTTC.

J is TRBJ1-2 and V is TRBV4-3, with D uncertain. This CDR3 region has 15 residues. Germline V CDR1 and CDR2: LGHNA, YSLEER. The V end lost 0 bases, the J end lost 3 bases, and 11 bases lay between the germline ends. CDR3 DNA: TGCGCCAGCAGCCAAGATCGTACGGATTACTATGGCTACACCTTC. This sequence encodes CASSQDRTDYYGYTF.

The rearrangement uses TRBV11-2 and TRBJ2-4; maybe TRBD2 (6 bases). There are 17 residues in the CDR3. Trimming shortened V by 4 bases and J by 2 bases, and 18 bases separated the two germline ends. Germline CDR1 reads SGHAT; CDR2 reads FQNNGV. CDR3 in amino acids: CASSSPSGGWTKNIQYF. For the CDR3, the DNA is TGTGCCAGCAGCTCTCCATCTGGGGGGTGGACCAAAAACATTCAGTACTTC.

The chain's CDR3 is CASRVGGNGYTF. The CDR3 nucleotides read TGTGCCAGTCGGGTGGGGGGCAATGGCTACACCTTC. The chain links TRBV19 to TRBJ1-2, with a tentative D call TRBD1 (6 bases). This CDR3 region has 12 residues. The germline gives CDR1 LNHDA, CDR2 SQIVND (reference sequence). The ends were cut back, 8 bases at V and 6 bases at J, with 13 bases in the middle.

This clone is large within its sample. The V call is TRBV5-5, the J call TRBJ1-1, with TRBD1 matching 7 bases. The V gene's germline CDR1 is SGHKS and CDR2 YYEKEE (reference sequence). The CDR3 loop spans 17 amino acids. V dropped 4 bases and J dropped 3; count of bases not matched to a gene: 15. As DNA, the CDR3 is TGTGCCAGCAGCGCCGGGGACAGCCAATTTAGGGACACTGAAGCTTTCTTT. Translating gives CASSAGDSQFRDTEAFF.

The chain has TRBV30 and TRBJ1-1; D may be TRBD1 (5 bases). This CDR3 has 10 residues. Deletions cut 1 base from V and 8 bases from J, with 5 bases between. CDR1 GTSNPN and CDR2 SVGIG come from the germline V gene (reference sequence). The CDR3 region is CAWSAGEAFF. As DNA, the CDR3 is TGTGCCTGGAGTGCAGGGGAAGCTTTCTTT.

The V and J genes are TRBV7-2 and TRBJ2-2, with D possibly being TRBD1 (5 bases). Germline CDR1 is SGHTA and CDR2 is FQGNSA. CDR3 length: 16 amino acids. Trimming removed 1 base at V and 5 bases at J, with 14 bases between. DNA for the CDR3: TGTGCCAGCAGCTTAGGCGAAGGGCCAGGGACCGGGGAGCTGTTTTTT. Protein: CASSLGEGPGTGELFF.

In this sample, this clone turned up a few times. J is TRBJ1-5 and V is TRBV27; possible D gene TRBD1, 6 bases. V lost 4 bases to trimming and J lost 2 bases, with 12 bases between them. The CDR3 totals 15 residues. The germline gives CDR1 MNHEY, CDR2 SMNVEV (reference sequence). As DNA, the CDR3 is TGTGCCAGCAGTTGGAATAACAGGGGCAATCAGCCCCAGCATTTT. This gives the protein CASSWNNRGNQPQHF.

V and J are TRBV11-2 and TRBJ2-2; no clear D gene. The CDR3 contains 15 residues. V was shortened by 7 bases and J by 6 bases, with 18 bases between the two germline ends. The germline gives CDR1 SGHAT, CDR2 FQNNGV. As DNA, the CDR3 is TGTGCCAGCACCCTCGGGCTAGGAAGGGCCGGGGAGCTGTTTTTT. It encodes CASTLGLGRAGELFF.

The rearrangement uses TRBV27 and TRBJ2-6, with 9 bases matching TRBD1. Germline CDR1 and CDR2: MNHEY and SMNVEV (reference sequence). The trim removed 5 bases at V and 4 bases at J, leaving 9 bases unmatched. CDR3 length: 17 amino acids. CDR3 bases: TGTGCCAGCAGTCAAGAGGACAGGGGTTCGGGGGCCAACGTCCTGACTTTC. Amino acid sequence: CASSQEDRGSGANVLTF. Full variable domain (outside the CDR3, taken from reference TRBV27 and TRBJ2-6): EAQVTQNPRYLITVTGKKLTVTCSQNMNHEYMSWYRQDPGLGLRQIYYSMNVEVTDKGDVPEGYKVSRKEKRNFPLILESPSPNQTSLYFCASSQEDRGSGANVLTFGAGSRLTVL.

This sequence joins TRBV7-6 and TRBJ2-3; 14 bases match TRBD2. The CDR3 length is 20 residues. Germline-derived CDR1 and CDR2 are SGHVS and FNYEAQ. V shed 0 bases, J shed 0 bases, and the junction held 8 bases outside the gene matches. CDR3 sequence reads: CASSLATSGGAFYSTDTQYF. CDR3 coding DNA: TGTGCCAGCAGCTTAGCGACTAGCGGGGGGGCCTTCTATAGCACAGATACGCAGTATTTT.

The gene calls are TRBV7-3 and TRBJ2-1, with D possibly TRBD2 on 6 matching bases. Deletions cut 2 bases from V and 0 bases from J, with 11 bases between. This CDR3 is built from 16 residues. Germline CDR1 and CDR2: SGHTA and FQGTGA. The CDR3 loop reads CASSLSDYLSYNEQFF. CDR3 in DNA: TGTGCCAGCAGCTTATCGGACTACCTCTCCTACAATGAGCAGTTCTTC. Drawing the rest from reference TRBV7-3 and TRBJ2-1, the complete variable domain is GAGVSQTPSNKVTEKGKYVELRCDPISGHTALYWYRQSLGQGPEFLIYFQGTGAADDSGLPNDRFFAVRPEGSVSTLKIQRTERGDSAVYLCASSLSDYLSYNEQFFGPGTRLTVL.

The chain recombines TRBV28 with TRBJ2-7; D possibly corresponds to TRBD1 (6 bases). Trimming removed 7 bases at V and 3 bases at J, with 16 bases between. The CDR3 is 14 residues long. In germline, CDR1 is MDHEN, CDR2 SYDVKM. The CDR3 spells CASTPFIGGYEQYF. The CDR3 DNA is TGTGCCAGCACCCCGTTCATAGGGGGCTACGAGCAGTACTTC.

The rearrangement uses TRBV9 and TRBJ2-5; weak D call: TRBD1 (6 bases). Germline loops: CDR1 SGDLS, CDR2 YYNGEE. Trimming took off 0 bases at V and 8 bases at J, with 14 bases between the two ends. This CDR3 spans 14 amino acids. This chain's CDR3 is CASSVEPGESTQYF. The CDR3 DNA reads as TGTGCCAGCAGCGTAGAGCCAGGGGAGAGTACCCAGTACTTC.

V gene TRBV7-9 combines with J gene TRBJ2-2; 13 bases align to TRBD2. After removal of 4 bases from V and 7 bases from J, the junction contained 9 bases not matched to a gene. CDR1 SEHNR and CDR2 FQNEAQ come from the germline V gene (reference sequence). This CDR3 spans 17 amino acids. For the CDR3, the DNA is TGTGCCAGCAGCTCAACCGGGACTAGCGGGGTTCTCGGGGAGCTGTTTTTT. It specifies CASSSTGTSGVLGELFF.

This rearrangement joins TRBV7-9 to TRBJ1-1; 8 bases match TRBD1. V dropped 3 bases and J dropped 4; count of bases not matched to a gene: 1. CDR1 and CDR2 (germline): SEHNR, FQNEAQ (reference sequence). The length of the CDR3 is 13 residues. CDR3 in DNA: TGTGCCAGCAGCTTCGGACAGGGCACTGAAGCTTTCTTT. Translated, it gives CASSFGQGTEAFF.